Presented here are 30 T cell receptor beta chains from one specimen sequenced in a study of healthy donors' naive CD4 and CD8 T cells. Starting from 500 ng of total RNA, TCR libraries were made with linear amplification. MiXCR, run by TCRdb on the reads, gives a single entry per CDR3 protein. The sample records approximately 200,000 distinct CDR3 sequences, about 70% being singletons. Material for sequencing was naive CD4+ and CD8+ T cells sorted from blood, pooled from several donors. Receptor source: a pool of human donors in good health; the sample pools cells from several healthy donors.

The chain combines TRBV29-1 with TRBJ2-3, with 9 bases fitting TRBD2. Germline V CDR1 and CDR2: SQVTM, ANQGSEA. V shed 5 bases and J 3 bases; nucleotides not matched to a gene: 3. This CDR3 has 13 amino acids. CDR3 in DNA: TGCAGCGTTTTAGCGGGAGCGACAGATACGCAGTATTTT. Translation: CSVLAGATDTQYF.

V gene TRBV15 combines with J gene TRBJ2-7; weak D call: TRBD2 (5 bases). The V and J ends lost 6 bases and 1 base respectively, with 19 bases between them. From germline, CDR1 is LNHNV and CDR2 YYDKDF (reference sequence). This CDR3 region has 16 residues. The CDR3: CATSNLETGGSYEQYF. CDR3 sequence (DNA): TGTGCCACCAGTAATCTGGAAACGGGCGGGTCCTACGAGCAGTACTTC.

The chain couples TRBV12-3 or TRBV12-4 to TRBJ2-4; TRBD1 matches 10 bases. The CDR3 runs 14 residues. V was clipped by 5 bases and J by 7 bases; unmatched bases: 5. The CDR3 loop is CASSPTGGANIQYF. The CDR3 DNA sequence: TGTGCCAGCAGTCCGACAGGGGGCGCGAACATTCAGTACTTC.

V usage is TRBV27 and J usage is TRBJ2-7; TRBD1 matches at 12 bases. The ends lost 5 bases at V and 6 bases at J; junction bases unmatched: 11. Germline CDR1 is MNHEY and CDR2 is SMNVEV (reference sequence). CDR3 length: 16 residues. As DNA, the CDR3 is TGTGCCAGCAGTCCCGGGACAGGGGGCCCGGTGGGCGAGCAGTACTTC. Encoded protein: CASSPGTGGPVGEQYF.

CDR3 protein: CASSTENYEQYF. The DNA for the CDR3 is TGCGCCAGCAGCACCGAGAACTACGAGCAGTACTTC. V usage is TRBV5-1 and J usage is TRBJ2-7; no clear D. The germline V gene has CDR1 SGHRS and CDR2 YFSETQ. Between the trimmed V and J ends, which lost 4 bases and 3 bases, there was a span of 8 bases. This CDR3 contains 12 residues.

This clonotype was detected only a few times. The genes are TRBV20-1 and TRBJ2-1, with D possibly matching TRBD2 (5 bases). Trimming took off 5 bases at V and 7 bases at J, with 15 bases between the two ends. Germline V gives CDR1 DFQATT, CDR2 SNEGSKA (reference sequence). The CDR3 is made up of 13 amino acids. CDR3 sequence (DNA): TGCAGTGCTCACCTAGCACTGATTAATGAGCAGTTCTTC. It codes for CSAHLALINEQFF.

Only a few counts were recorded for this clonotype. One end of the junction fails to match germline, which may point to a read error. The J gene is TRBJ1-1, the V gene TRBV10-3; D remains ambiguous. Germline V gene data show CDR1 as ENHRY and CDR2 as SYGVKD. The CDR3 is 16 amino acids. The CDR3 reads CASSYSRNRLNTEAFF. The CDR3 DNA reads TGTGCCAGCAGTTACTCACGGAATCGGTTGAACACTGAAGCTTTCTTT.

This clonotype came up once. V and J are TRBV6-2 or TRBV6-3 and TRBJ2-5; 14 nucleotides line up with TRBD2. In germline, CDR1 is MNHEY, CDR2 SVGEGT. The CDR3 extends over 15 amino acids. After removal of 5 bases from V and 4 bases from J, the junction contained 3 bases not matched to a gene. CDR3 protein: CASSLGLAGGETQYF. The CDR3 DNA is TGTGCCAGCAGTCTCGGACTAGCGGGAGGAGAGACCCAGTACTTC.

In this sample, this clonotype turned up a few times. V gene TRBV4-2 combines with J gene TRBJ2-7; D could derive from TRBD1 or TRBD2 (5 bases each). The CDR3 is made up of 15 amino acids. CDR1 and CDR2 (germline): LGHNA, YNFKEQ. The V and J ends lost 0 bases and 3 bases respectively, with 12 bases between them. CDR3 region: CASSQERTGLYEQYF. The CDR3 region has the DNA TGTGCCAGCAGCCAAGAAAGAACGGGGCTCTACGAGCAGTACTTC.

V and J are TRBV6-6 and TRBJ1-1; no firm D call. Germline V CDR1 and CDR2: MNHNY, SVGAGI (reference sequence). This CDR3 is built from 15 residues. V lost 1 base and J lost 2, with 11 bases in between. The CDR3 nucleotides read TGTGCCAGCAGTTACTTCCTTTCGGGTAACACTGAAGCTTTCTTT. As protein: CASSYFLSGNTEAFF.

In this sample, this clonotype turned up a few times. The J gene is TRBJ1-2, the V gene TRBV12-3 or TRBV12-4; D gene uncertain. Trimming removed 5 bases from V and 1 base from J, with 11 bases in between. This CDR3 contains 14 residues. The CDR3 sequence: CASSPPGINYGYTF. CDR3 coding DNA: TGTGCCAGCAGTCCCCCCGGAATTAACTATGGCTACACCTTC.

This chain joins TRBV29-1 and TRBJ1-2; 8 bases are shared with TRBD1. This CDR3 has 14 residues. Germline V gene lookup returns CDR1 SQVTM and CDR2 ANQGSEA. With V trimmed by 4 bases and J by 4 bases, 8 bases remained unmatched. The CDR3 coding sequence is TGCAGCGTTGGGGACAGGCAGCGTCCCTATGGCTACACCTTC. Protein: CSVGDRQRPYGYTF.

CDR3 DNA sequence: TGTGCCAGCAGTTTATCGGACCAGGGAGGGCCCCAGCATTTT. Protein sequence: CASSLSDQGGPQHF. This rearrangement joins TRBV27 to TRBJ1-5; the D gene is possibly TRBD1 (5 bases). The CDR3 is 14 amino acids. V dropped 0 bases and J dropped 9 bases, with 12 bases sitting between them. Per germline, CDR1 MNHEY and CDR2 SMNVEV (reference sequence).

The rearrangement uses TRBV28 and TRBJ2-7; possibly TRBD1 for D (6 bases). With 7 bases removed from V and 5 bases from J, the gap between germline ends came to 18 bases. Germline values: CDR1 MDHEN, CDR2 SYDVKM. The CDR3 has 14 residues. The CDR3 sequence is CASNSLPDSHEQYF. Written as DNA, the CDR3 is TGTGCCAGCAACTCTCTCCCGGACAGCCACGAGCAGTACTTC.

This clonotype has a handful of counts. One junction end disagrees with the germline gene, perhaps due to a read error. The chain has TRBV5-1 and TRBJ2-3, with TRBD2 identical over 10 bases. Germline CDR1 reads SGHRS; CDR2 reads YFSETQ. The CDR3 sequence is 15 residues long. The DNA for the CDR3 is TGTGCCAGCAGTCCCGGACTAGCGGGCACAGATACGCAGTATTTT. Its protein is CASSPGLAGTDTQYF.

This rearrangement joins TRBV6-5 to TRBJ2-7; tentatively, D is TRBD2 (5 bases). In germline, CDR1 is MNHEY, CDR2 SVGAGI. The CDR3 contains 14 residues. Trimming shortened V by 7 bases and J by 5 bases, and 18 bases separated the two germline ends. CDR3 region: CASTNPRGSDEQYF. The CDR3 nucleotides are TGTGCCAGCACCAACCCACGAGGGTCTGACGAGCAGTACTTC.

The table lists this clonotype with a count of one. V gene TRBV7-9 combines with J gene TRBJ1-2; D uncertain. The germline V gene encodes CDR1 SEHNR and CDR2 FQNEAQ (reference sequence). The CDR3 is 17 residues long. The V end was cut by 0 bases, the J end by 6 bases, with 20 bases between. CDR3 coding DNA: TGTGCCAGCAGCTTAGCGGCGTTTAGTAACTCCCAGGATGGCTACACCTTC. This gives the protein CASSLAAFSNSQDGYTF.

This clonotype was counted between two and nine times. This chain links TRBV29-1 with TRBJ1-1; D may be TRBD1 (5 bases). Trimming shortened V by 7 bases and J by 2 bases, and 20 bases separated the two germline ends. Germline CDR1 SQVTM, CDR2 ANQGSEA. The CDR3 spans 15 residues. The CDR3 bases are TGCAGCGCCGAGGGGTTTAGCGGGTTAAACACTGAAGCTTTCTTT. Encoded protein: CSAEGFSGLNTEAFF.

The chain carries TRBV19 and TRBJ2-7; 9 bases line up with TRBD1. The CDR3 is made up of 17 amino acids. V dropped 6 bases and J dropped 4; count of bases not matched to a gene: 16. In germline, CDR1 is LNHDA, CDR2 SQIVND (reference sequence). CDR3 nucleotides: TGTGCCAGTAGCACTTCCGCCCTCGGGACAGGGAAATACGAGCAGTACTTC. It encodes CASSTSALGTGKYEQYF.

About this clonotype: One end of the junction varies from germline; a read error may be responsible. The V call is TRBV7-9, the J call TRBJ1-1; D is ambiguous. This CDR3 is 12 amino acids long. Looked up from germline, CDR1 is SEHNR and CDR2 is FQNEAQ (reference sequence). The CDR3 DNA sequence: TGTGCCAGTAGCTTTGGACGGGCTGAAGCTTTCTTT. Its translation is CASSFGRAEAFF.

The chain uses TRBV7-2 and TRBJ1-5; tentative D call: TRBD1 (6 bases). Trimming took 6 bases from V and 3 from J, leaving 15 bases between them. The CDR3 loop spans 15 amino acids. Germline CDR1 and CDR2: SGHTA and FQGNSA. DNA of the CDR3: TGTGCCAGCAGTTTATCAGGGGCAACCAATCAGCCCCAGCATTTT. Amino acid sequence: CASSLSGATNQPQHF.

The rearrangement uses TRBV5-1 and TRBJ2-4; a weak D match, TRBD2 (6 bases). The germline V gene encodes CDR1 SGHRS and CDR2 YFSETQ. The CDR3 has 17 residues. The germline V and J ends were trimmed by 0 bases and 8 bases, with 21 bases remaining between them. The CDR3 sequence is CASSLANRQGGWDIQYF. CDR3 DNA: TGCGCCAGCAGCTTGGCAAATCGGCAGGGAGGATGGGACATTCAGTACTTC.

The V and J genes are TRBV20-1 and TRBJ2-1; 9 bases line up with TRBD2. The CDR3 spans 16 residues. With V trimmed by 1 base and J by 4 bases, 8 bases remained unmatched. Per the germline V gene, CDR1 is DFQATT and CDR2 is SNEGSKA (reference sequence). CDR3 sequence (DNA): TGCAGTGCTAGAGCCCCGACTAGCGGAGATTACAATGAGCAGTTCTTC. Protein sequence: CSARAPTSGDYNEQFF.

This chain links TRBV15 with TRBJ2-7, with TRBD2 matching over 7 bases. The CDR3 totals 13 residues. V trimming: 3 bases; J trimming: 1 base; junction bases outside the gene matches: 0. Germline lookup yields CDR1 LNHNV and CDR2 YYDKDF (reference sequence). CDR3 sequence: CATSSGRSYEQYF. CDR3 bases: TGTGCCACCAGCAGCGGGAGGTCCTACGAGCAGTACTTC.

This clonotype has a single count. The chain employs TRBV6-6 and TRBJ2-1; no reliable D call. The CDR3 runs 11 residues. Trimming pared 11 bases from V and 4 bases from J, leaving 9 bases between. From germline, CDR1 is MNHNY and CDR2 SVGAGI (reference sequence). The CDR3 DNA reads TGTGCCGCCGGGCAATACAATGAGCAGTTCTTC. It translates to CAAGQYNEQFF.

The J gene is TRBJ2-1, the V gene TRBV27; unclear D gene. CDR1 and CDR2 (germline): MNHEY, SMNVEV (reference sequence). The CDR3 totals 12 residues. V dropped 3 bases and J dropped 6 bases, with 6 bases sitting between them. The CDR3: CASSFGANEQFF. The CDR3 DNA sequence: TGTGCCAGCAGTTTCGGAGCCAATGAGCAGTTCTTC.

Only a few counts were recorded for this clonotype. In DNA, the CDR3 is TGCAGCGTTGGGCCAGACTATGGCTACACCTTC. This sequence encodes CSVGPDYGYTF. The chain combines TRBV29-1 with TRBJ1-2; D is ambiguous. The germline V gene has CDR1 SQVTM and CDR2 ANQGSEA. The CDR3 is 11 amino acids. V was trimmed by 4 bases and J by 3 bases, leaving 6 bases between them.

This rearrangement joins TRBV29-1 to TRBJ2-3, with no clear D. The V and J ends lost 0 bases and 4 bases respectively, with 8 bases between them. This CDR3 spans 13 amino acids. Germline assignment: CDR1 SQVTM and CDR2 ANQGSEA. The CDR3 spells CSVEEGLADTQYF. CDR3 coding DNA: TGCAGCGTTGAAGAAGGGCTAGCAGATACGCAGTATTTT.

This clonotype was recorded once. This chain connects TRBV29-1 to TRBJ2-5; 10 nucleotides agree with TRBD2. From germline, CDR1 is SQVTM and CDR2 ANQGSEA. The trim removed 5 bases at V and 9 bases at J, leaving 6 bases unmatched. The CDR3 has 12 amino acids. CDR3 nucleotide sequence: TGCAGCGTTTGGACTAGCGGTCGGCCCCAGTACTTC. Translated: CSVWTSGRPQYF.

The gene calls are TRBV11-3 and TRBJ2-5; 8 nucleotides line up with TRBD2. After removal of 5 bases from V and 11 bases from J, the junction contained 7 bases not matched to a gene. The germline CDR1 and CDR2 sequences are SGHNT and YENEEA. The CDR3 length is 12 residues. CDR3 sequence: CASSRLSGTQYF. The DNA of the CDR3 is TGTGCCAGCAGCCGCCTTAGCGGGACTCAGTACTTC.